A selection of T cell receptor beta chains follows, all from one sample in a study of T-cell memory formation after mild COVID-19. TCRdb re-derived calls from the 5' RACE reads in MiXCR, one entry per CDR3 protein. The sample records 530,000 or so distinct CDR3 sequences, around a sixth being singletons. Material: PBMCs or a T cell subset sorted from them (not recorded which). These receptors all stem from an adult woman who had mild COVID-19 (a few samples of this study predate the infection). Cell type and time point are not known. Both conserved end residues are part of each CDR3. Fields, in order: clone size, J gene, V gene, D gene, CDR3 protein, CDR3 DNA. A D gene is named only where the DNA matches it firmly. Expanded clones get a size class; other rows say once, few or many, or leave the size out.

clone_size: few
j_call: TRBJ2-1
v_call: TRBV7-9
d_call: TRBD2
cdr3_aa: CASSKLAGKTYNEQFF
cdr3_nt: TGTGCCAGCAGTAAACTAGCGGGAAAGACCTACAATGAGCAGTTCTTC

clone_size: NA
j_call: TRBJ2-2
v_call: TRBV5-4
d_call: NA
cdr3_aa: CASSPWGSRRGELFF
cdr3_nt: TGTGCCAGCAGCCCCTGGGGATCACGAAGAGGGGAGCTGTTTTTT

clone_size: many
j_call: TRBJ1-2
v_call: TRBV4-1
d_call: NA
cdr3_aa: CASSQAAGINYGYTF
cdr3_nt: TGCGCCAGCAGCCAAGCGGCAGGGATTAACTATGGCTACACCTTC

clone_size: many
j_call: TRBJ2-1
v_call: TRBV12-3/TRBV12-4
d_call: TRBD1
cdr3_aa: CASIPRTGGFNEQFF
cdr3_nt: TGTGCCAGCATCCCGCGGACAGGGGGCTTCAATGAGCAGTTCTTC

clone_size: NA
j_call: TRBJ2-3
v_call: TRBV2
d_call: NA
cdr3_aa: CASIIFDVGDMDTQYF
cdr3_nt: TGTGCCAGCATTATCTTCGACGTGGGGGACATGGATACGCAGTATTTT

clone_size: few
j_call: TRBJ2-2
v_call: TRBV7-9
d_call: NA
cdr3_aa: CASSGLTERNTGELFF
cdr3_nt: TGTGCCAGCAGCGGACTGACCGAACGGAACACCGGGGAGCTGTTTTTT

clone_size: NA
j_call: TRBJ2-5
v_call: TRBV9
d_call: TRBD2
cdr3_aa: CASSATGLAGETQYF
cdr3_nt: TGTGCCAGCAGCGCCACCGGACTAGCGGGAGAGACCCAGTACTTC

clone_size: few
j_call: TRBJ1-1
v_call: TRBV7-9
d_call: NA
cdr3_aa: CASSYALAQNTEAFF
cdr3_nt: TGTGCCAGCAGCTACGCATTAGCTCAGAACACTGAAGCTTTCTTT

clone_size: few
j_call: TRBJ2-1
v_call: TRBV25-1
d_call: TRBD2
cdr3_aa: CASYPPTSGSGSNEQFF
cdr3_nt: TGTGCCAGCTATCCTCCGACTAGCGGGAGCGGCTCCAATGAGCAGTTCTTC

clone_size: few
j_call: TRBJ1-3
v_call: TRBV5-1
d_call: NA
cdr3_aa: CASSLEGVTSGNTIYF
cdr3_nt: TGCGCCAGCAGCTTGGAGGGGGTTACCTCTGGAAACACCATATATTTT

clone_size: few
j_call: TRBJ1-1
v_call: TRBV30
d_call: NA
cdr3_aa: CAWSVGPTAFF
cdr3_nt: TGTGCCTGGAGTGTGGGGCCCACAGCTTTCTTT

clone_size: NA
j_call: TRBJ2-1
v_call: TRBV20-1
d_call: NA
cdr3_aa: CSAKGGFEQFF
cdr3_nt: TGCAGTGCCAAAGGGGGATTTGAGCAGTTCTTC

clone_size: many
j_call: TRBJ2-1
v_call: TRBV5-1
d_call: NA
cdr3_aa: CASSQRQSSYNEQFF
cdr3_nt: TGCGCCAGCAGCCAAAGACAGAGCTCCTACAATGAGCAGTTCTTC

clone_size: NA
j_call: TRBJ2-6
v_call: TRBV29-1
d_call: NA
cdr3_aa: CSVAGQKDNSGANVLTF
cdr3_nt: TGCAGCGTCGCTGGACAGAAGGATAACTCTGGGGCCAACGTCCTGACTTTC